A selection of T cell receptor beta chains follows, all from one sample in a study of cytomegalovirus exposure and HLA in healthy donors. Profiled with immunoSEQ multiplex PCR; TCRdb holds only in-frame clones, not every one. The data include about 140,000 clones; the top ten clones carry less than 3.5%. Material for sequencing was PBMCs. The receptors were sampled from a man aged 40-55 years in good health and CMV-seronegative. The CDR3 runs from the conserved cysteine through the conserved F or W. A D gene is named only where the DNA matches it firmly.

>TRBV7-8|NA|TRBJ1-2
TGTGCCAGCAGCCAACCGGAGAGGGTACTTGGAGGCTACACCTTC
CASSQPERVLGGYTF
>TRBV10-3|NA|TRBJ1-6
TGTGCCATAACTCACAGGGACGATTCACCCCTCCACTTT
CAITHRDDSPLHF
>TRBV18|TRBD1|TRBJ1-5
TGTGCCAGCTCACCAGTGTGGCAGGGGGGAGTGGGCAATCAGCCCCAGCATTTT
CASSPVWQGGVGNQPQHF
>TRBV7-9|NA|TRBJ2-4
TGTGCCAGCAGCCCCGTAGAGGCCAAAAACATTCAGTACTTC
CASSPVEAKNIQYF
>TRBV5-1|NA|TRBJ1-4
TGCGCCAGCAGCTTGACAGGGTTGTCTAATGAAAAACTGTTTTTT
CASSLTGLSNEKLFF
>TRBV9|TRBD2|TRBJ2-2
TGTGCCAGCAGCCCGGTACCCCCCCTGACTAGCGGGGGGTCATACACCGGGGAGCTGTTTTTT
CASSPVPPLTSGGSYTGELFF
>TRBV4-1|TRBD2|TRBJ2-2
TGCGCCAGCAGCCAAGGGGCGGGGGGCACCGGGGAGCTGTTTTTT
CASSQGAGGTGELFF
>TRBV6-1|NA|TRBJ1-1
TGTGCCAGCAGTGAAAGAGGTATGCTGAACACTGAAGCTTTCTTT
CASSERGMLNTEAFF
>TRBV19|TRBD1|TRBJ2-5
TGTGCCAGTAGTATCACTTCCGGGACAGGGACCTTCCAGTACTTC
CASSITSGTGTFQYF
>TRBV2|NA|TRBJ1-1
TGTGCCAGCAGTGTTTTGCAATCCCTTGACAGGGAAGCTTTCTTT
CASSVLQSLDREAFF
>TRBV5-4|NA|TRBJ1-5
TGTGCCAGCAGCTTGCCAGGGGCCAATCAGCCCCAGCATTTT
CASSLPGANQPQHF
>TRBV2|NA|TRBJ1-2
TGTGCCAGCAGTGACGGCGACAGACCCGGCTACACCTTC
CASSDGDRPGYTF
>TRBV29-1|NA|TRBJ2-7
TGCAGCGTTGGGGACGCCAGGGGTGTGGAGCAGTACTTC
CSVGDARGVEQYF
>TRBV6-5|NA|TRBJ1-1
TGTGCCAGCAGTTATCTTACGGGCACTGAAGCTTTCTTT
CASSYLTGTEAFF
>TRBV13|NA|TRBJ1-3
TGTGCCAGCAGCTTAACAGGGAGAGGGTCTGGAAACACCATATATTTT
CASSLTGRGSGNTIYF
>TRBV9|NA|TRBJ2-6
TGTGCCAGCAGCCTACTTTTGGACAGAGCCCGGAGTGGGGCCAACGTCCTGACTTTC
CASSLLLDRARSGANVLTF
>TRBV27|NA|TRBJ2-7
TGTGCCAGCACTCACGTCGGAGGCAGGGGACCCTACGAGCAGTACTTC
CASTHVGGRGPYEQYF
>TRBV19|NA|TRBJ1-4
TGTGCCAGTAGTATGACAGATGCTAATGAAAAACTGTTTTTT
CASSMTDANEKLFF